This passage covers 8 T cell receptor beta chains from one sample sequenced in a study of blood T cells in healthy people across ages. For the second PCR, which ran for 7 to 11 cycles, a sample-barcoded 5' primer and a J-beta primer mix were used. TCRdb re-called the 5' RACE reads through MiXCR, storing one row per CDR3 protein. The table includes around 870,000 distinct CDR3 sequences, around 26% detected once. Material for sequencing was blood. These TCRs come from a woman of 80 years or more in good health.

The chain carries TRBV13 and TRBJ2-1, with 7 positions matching TRBD1. Trimming took 4 bases from V and 3 from J; bases not matched to a gene: 6. Germline CDR1 is PRHDT and CDR2 is FYEKMQ (reference sequence). The CDR3 contains 15 residues. This chain's CDR3 is CASSSTRDSYNEQFF. CDR3 coding DNA: TGTGCCAGCAGCTCCACTCGGGACAGCTACAATGAGCAGTTCTTC.

This clonotype was recorded at least ten times. V gene TRBV3-1 combines with J gene TRBJ2-3, with D possibly being TRBD1 (5 bases). With 0 bases removed from V and 5 bases from J, the gap between germline ends came to 18 bases. The CDR3 consists of 17 residues. Germline CDR1 reads LGHDT; CDR2 reads YNNKEL (reference sequence). The CDR3 DNA reads as TGTGCCAGCAGCCAAGATAAGAGGACATCCGGTAAAGATACGCAGTATTTT. Encoded protein: CASSQDKRTSGKDTQYF.

At least ten counts were recorded for this clonotype. CDR3 protein: CSARDTGPTNQPQHF. The DNA of the CDR3 is TGCAGTGCTAGAGACACCGGACCGACTAATCAGCCCCAGCATTTT. The rearrangement links TRBV20-1 to TRBJ1-5; D not certain. The V end lost 0 bases, the J end lost 4 bases, and 13 bases lay between the germline ends. The CDR3 is made up of 15 amino acids. Germline V lookup: CDR1 DFQATT, CDR2 SNEGSKA (reference sequence).

This clonotype was recorded at least ten times. The chain uses TRBV7-2 and TRBJ2-5; 15 bases are a match to TRBD2. The CDR3 sequence is 16 residues long. The V segment lost 4 bases and the J segment 5 bases; nucleotides outside the gene matches: 5. The germline V gene has CDR1 SGHTA and CDR2 FQGNSA. The CDR3 protein is CASSSGLAGGGETQYF. The CDR3 DNA follows: TGTGCCAGCAGCTCGGGACTAGCGGGGGGTGGGGAGACCCAGTACTTC. Full variable domain (rest looked up from reference TRBV7-2 and TRBJ2-5): GAGVSQSPSNKVTEKGKDVELRCDPISGHTALYWYRQSLGQGLEFLIYFQGNSAPDKSGLPSDRFSAERTGGSVSTLTIQRTQQEDSAVYLCASSSGLAGGGETQYFGPGTRLLVL.

This clonotype was seen many times. The CDR3 spells CASSPPQTMNTEAFF. The DNA for the CDR3 is TGTGCCAGCAGCCCACCCCAGACCATGAACACTGAAGCTTTCTTT. The V gene is TRBV7-9, the J gene TRBJ1-1, with D unclear. Germline CDR1 SEHNR, CDR2 FQNEAQ (reference sequence). Between the trimmed V and J ends, which lost 5 bases and 0 bases, there was a span of 13 bases. CDR3 length: 15 residues.

The gene calls are TRBV6-5 and TRBJ1-2; D gene unclear. Looked up from germline, CDR1 is MNHEY and CDR2 is SVGAGI. This CDR3 is 15 amino acids long. The V and J ends lost 3 bases and 2 bases respectively, with 13 bases between them. CDR3 region: CASSYGRYANYGYTF. The CDR3 nucleotides are TGTGCCAGCAGTTATGGGCGGTACGCGAACTATGGCTACACCTTC.

In the case of this clonotype: The junction departs from the called germline gene at one end, perhaps through a read error. The chain uses TRBV3-1 and TRBJ1-6, with D hard to call. The CDR3 contains 17 residues. Germline V gives CDR1 LGHDT, CDR2 YNNKEL (reference sequence). CDR3 sequence reads: CASSQDRYGPYNSPPHF. The DNA for the CDR3 is TGTGCCAGCAGCCAAGATCGATACGGGCCCTATAATTCACCCCCCCACTTT.

Comments on this clonotype: The conserved final phenylalanine or tryptophan is absent from the CDR3, which likely points to a read error. The DNA is omitted, as the CDR3 cannot be located on it reliably, and the CDR3 follows TCRdb's listing. This sequence joins TRBV12-3 or TRBV12-4 and TRBJ2-1; the table's TRBD1 call for D was not verified on the DNA. The CDR3 sequence runs 18 residues, both termini included. CDR3 protein: CASSRQLSSSGYDYTFGS.